This T cell receptor (beta chain) originates from a study of T cell repertoires in cytomegalovirus infection. Study in general: Public TCR beta signatures indicated both CMV infection and matching HLA type.

Findings and limits, study-wide: Clonotype analysis showed dominance of the ex vivo response by HLA-C-restricted CMV-specific TCR beta clonotypes. The cumulative frequency of public TCR beta families distinguished individuals who carried CMV together with the relevant HLA.

This clonotype was counted a few times. Its antigen is unknown. TCRdb reanalysed the reads using MiXCR and keeps one entry per CDR3 protein. The data contain about half a million distinct CDR3 sequences, about 33% of them singletons. V trimming: 4 bases; J trimming: 2 bases; junction bases outside the gene matches: 6. Per germline, CDR1 MNHEY and CDR2 SMNVEV (reference sequence). The CDR3 contains 15 residues. This chain connects TRBV27 to TRBJ1-2; 8 bases match TRBD1. The sequencing here drew on cultured PBMCs, taken from culture after CMV antigen stimulation. The receptor was isolated from a human donor in good health (CMV status not recorded). Some clones in this sample may be carry-over from other donors' samples. The CDR3 coding sequence is TGTGCCAGCAGTTCCGACAGGGGATGGAACTATGGCTACACCTTC. Amino acids: CASSSDRGWNYGYTF.